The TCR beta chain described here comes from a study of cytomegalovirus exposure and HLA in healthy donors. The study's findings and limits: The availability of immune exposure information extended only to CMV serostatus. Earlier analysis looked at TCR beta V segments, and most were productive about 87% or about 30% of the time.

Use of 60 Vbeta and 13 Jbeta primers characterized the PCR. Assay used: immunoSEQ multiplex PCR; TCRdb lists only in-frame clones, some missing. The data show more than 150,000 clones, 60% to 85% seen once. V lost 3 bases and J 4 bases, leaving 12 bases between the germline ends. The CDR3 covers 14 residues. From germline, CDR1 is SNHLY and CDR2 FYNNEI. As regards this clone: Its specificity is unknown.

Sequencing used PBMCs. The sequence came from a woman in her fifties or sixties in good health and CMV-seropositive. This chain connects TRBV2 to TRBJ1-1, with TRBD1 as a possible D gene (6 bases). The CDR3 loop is CASSDRGGGTEAFF. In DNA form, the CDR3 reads TGTGCCAGCAGTGACAGGGGTGGTGGCACTGAAGCTTTCTTT.